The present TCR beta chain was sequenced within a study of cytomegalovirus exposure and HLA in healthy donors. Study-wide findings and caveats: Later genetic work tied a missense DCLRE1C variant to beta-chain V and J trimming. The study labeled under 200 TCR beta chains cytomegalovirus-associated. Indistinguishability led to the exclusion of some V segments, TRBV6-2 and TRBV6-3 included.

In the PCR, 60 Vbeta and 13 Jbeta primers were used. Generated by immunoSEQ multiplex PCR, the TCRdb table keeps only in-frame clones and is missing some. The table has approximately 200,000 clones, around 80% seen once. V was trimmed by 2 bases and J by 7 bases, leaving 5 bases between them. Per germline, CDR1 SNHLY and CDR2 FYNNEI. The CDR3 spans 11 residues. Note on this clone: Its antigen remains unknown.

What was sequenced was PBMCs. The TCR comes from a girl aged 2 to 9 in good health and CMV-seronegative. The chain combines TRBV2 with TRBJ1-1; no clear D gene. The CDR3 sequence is CASSEPFEAFF. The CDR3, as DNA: TGTGCCAGCAGTGAACCATTTGAAGCTTTCTTT. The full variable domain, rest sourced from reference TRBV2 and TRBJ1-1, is EPEVTQTPSHQVTQMGQEVILRCVPISNHLYFYWYRQILGQKVEFLVSFYNNEISEKSEIFDDQFSVERPDGSNFTLKIRSTKLEDSAMYFCASSEPFEAFFGQGTRLTVV.